The T cell receptor (beta chain) under discussion was sequenced for a study of T-cell memory formation after mild COVID-19. The CDR3 has 15 amino acids. Germline loops: CDR1 SGHNT, CDR2 YYREEE (reference sequence). The V gene lost 0 bases and the J gene lost 0 bases, with 7 bases spanning the gap. TCRdb reprocessed the 5' RACE reads with MiXCR, giving one entry per CDR3 protein. The sample has over 120,000 distinct CDR3 sequences; about 5.5% are singletons. This receptor was taken from an adult woman who had mild COVID-19 (a few samples of this study predate the infection). Cell type and time point are not known. The sequencing sample was made of PBMCs or a T cell subset sorted from them (not recorded which). V and J are TRBV5-4 and TRBJ2-1; a weak D match, TRBD2 (6 bases). The CDR3 nucleotides are TGTGCCAGCAGCTTGGGCGGGGACTCCTACAATGAGCAGTTCTTC. Its translation is CASSLGGDSYNEQFF.